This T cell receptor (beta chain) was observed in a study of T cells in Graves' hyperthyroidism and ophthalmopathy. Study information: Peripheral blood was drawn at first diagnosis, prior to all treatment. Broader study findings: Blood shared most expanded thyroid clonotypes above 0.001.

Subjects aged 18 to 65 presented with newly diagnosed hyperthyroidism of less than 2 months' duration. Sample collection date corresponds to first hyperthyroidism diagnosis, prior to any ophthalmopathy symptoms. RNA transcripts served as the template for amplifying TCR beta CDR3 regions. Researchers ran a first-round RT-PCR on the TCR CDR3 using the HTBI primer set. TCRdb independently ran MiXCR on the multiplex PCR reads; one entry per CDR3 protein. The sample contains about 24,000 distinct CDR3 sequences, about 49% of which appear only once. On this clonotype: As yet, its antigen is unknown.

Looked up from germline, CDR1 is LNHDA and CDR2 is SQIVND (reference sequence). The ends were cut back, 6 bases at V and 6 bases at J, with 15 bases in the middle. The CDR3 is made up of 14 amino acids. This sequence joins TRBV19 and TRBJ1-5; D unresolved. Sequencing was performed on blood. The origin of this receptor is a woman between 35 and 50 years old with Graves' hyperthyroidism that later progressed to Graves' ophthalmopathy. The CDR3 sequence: CASRLRGNVQPQHF. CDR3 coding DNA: TGTGCCAGTAGGCTCCGAGGGAATGTTCAGCCCCAGCATTTT.